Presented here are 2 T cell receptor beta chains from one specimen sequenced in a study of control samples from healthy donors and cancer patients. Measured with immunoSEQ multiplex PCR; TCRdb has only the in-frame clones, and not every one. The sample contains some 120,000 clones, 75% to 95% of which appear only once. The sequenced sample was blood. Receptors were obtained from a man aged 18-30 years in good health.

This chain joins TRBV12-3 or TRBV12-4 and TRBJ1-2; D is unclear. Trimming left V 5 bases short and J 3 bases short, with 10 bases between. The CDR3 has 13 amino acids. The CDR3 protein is CASSTDLDYGYTF. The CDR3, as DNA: TGTGCCAGCAGTACAGATCTTGACTATGGCTACACCTTC.

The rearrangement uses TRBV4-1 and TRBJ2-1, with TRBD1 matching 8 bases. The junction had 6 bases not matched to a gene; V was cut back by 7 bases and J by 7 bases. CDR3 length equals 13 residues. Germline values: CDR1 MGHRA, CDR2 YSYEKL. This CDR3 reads CASTTGAKNEQFF. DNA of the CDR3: TGCGCCAGCACGACAGGGGCCAAAAATGAGCAGTTCTTC.